These 12 T cell receptor beta chains were all obtained from the same sample, sequenced in a study of T cell responses to AZD1222 COVID-19 vaccine (dated by TCRdb to the early 2020s). The method was the immunoSEQ multiplex PCR assay. The immuneACCESS repertoire file appears here via TCRdb, limited to in-frame rearrangements. These files lack a portion of the clones; in checked studies, under half of the deficit traces to unresolved V genes, and the cause of the others is not known. The sample table lists about 100,000 clones, approximately 89% of them with a count of one. The top ten constitute roughly 3% of the sample. Read against the paper, the sample's time point label means: baseline before first vaccination. The treatment or condition label corresponds to: meningococcal conjugate vaccine given as trial control. Specimen: peripheral blood, collected on day 0 of MenACWY control vaccination. The origin of the receptors is an adult in good health.

This chain uses TRBV5-1 with TRBJ2-1; 13 nucleotides align to TRBD2. The length of the CDR3 is 15 residues. Looked up from germline, CDR1 is SGHRS and CDR2 is YFSETQ. J was trimmed by 6 bases and V by 4 bases; bases with no gene match: 4. CDR3 bases: TGCGCCAGCAGCCCAGGGACTAGCGGGGCCAATGAGCAGTTCTTC. Amino acids: CASSPGTSGANEQFF.

This clone was seen just once. The rearrangement uses TRBV7-2 and TRBJ1-5; the D is unclear. The CDR3 extends over 15 amino acids. V dropped 5 bases and J dropped 1 base, with 12 bases sitting between them. Per germline, CDR1 SGHTA and CDR2 FQGNSA. The DNA for the CDR3 is TGTGCCAGCAGCCTATACGACTGGAGCAATCAGCCCCAGCATTTT. This encodes CASSLYDWSNQPQHF.

V and J are TRBV11-2 and TRBJ2-7, with 10 positions matching TRBD1. The CDR3 is made up of 15 amino acids. CDR1 is SGHAT, CDR2 FQNNGV, per germline. The ends lost 4 bases at V and 6 bases at J; junction bases unmatched: 9. The CDR3 is CASSSLRQGAREQYF. The CDR3 nucleotides read TGTGCCAGCAGCTCGTTGCGACAGGGGGCTCGCGAGCAGTACTTC. Drawing the rest from reference TRBV11-2 and TRBJ2-7, the complete variable domain is EAGVAQSPRYKIIEKRQSVAFWCNPISGHATLYWYQQILGQGPKLLIQFQNNGVVDDSQLPKDRFSAERLKGVDSTLKIQPAKLEDSAVYLCASSSLRQGAREQYFGPGTRLTVT.

The rearrangement links TRBV2 to TRBJ1-1; D perhaps matches TRBD1 (5 bases). The CDR3 runs to 14 residues. Between the trimmed V and J ends, which lost 6 bases and 0 bases, there was a span of 11 bases. Germline V gives CDR1 SNHLY, CDR2 FYNNEI. CDR3 nucleotides: TGTGCCAGCAGAGCGGGACGGATGAACACTGAAGCTTTCTTT. This sequence encodes CASRAGRMNTEAFF. The whole variable domain, filled in from reference TRBV2 and TRBJ1-1, reads EPEVTQTPSHQVTQMGQEVILRCVPISNHLYFYWYRQILGQKVEFLVSFYNNEISEKSEIFDDQFSVERPDGSNFTLKIRSTKLEDSAMYFCASRAGRMNTEAFFGQGTRLTVV.

The chain links TRBV5-5 to TRBJ2-3; TRBD2 is a possible D gene (5 bases). The CDR3 spans 14 residues. V was shortened by 4 bases and J by 6 bases, with 15 bases between the two germline ends. CDR1 and CDR2 (germline): SGHKS, YYEKEE (reference sequence). The CDR3 region is CASSDVEGGDTQYF. CDR3 coding DNA: TGTGCCAGCAGCGATGTAGAGGGTGGTGATACGCAGTATTTT.

This clone was observed a single time. This chain connects TRBV6-7 to TRBJ1-1; weak D call: TRBD1 (6 bases). TRBV6-7 is flagged as an ORF with uncertain function. The CDR3 totals 13 residues. The ends were cut back, 7 bases at V and 9 bases at J, with 18 bases in the middle. The CDR3 is CASTKDSSRKAFF. CDR3 in DNA: TGTGCCAGCACCAAGGACAGTTCAAGGAAAGCTTTCTTT.

The chain joins TRBV7-2 to TRBJ1-3; D gene ambiguous. Germline values: CDR1 SGHTA, CDR2 FQGNSA. The CDR3 loop spans 16 amino acids. The V end lost 3 bases, the J end lost 0 bases, and 12 bases lay between the germline ends. CDR3 coding DNA: TGTGCCAGCAGCTTGCGGTCTCCTGACTCTGGAAACACCATATATTTT. This gives the protein CASSLRSPDSGNTIYF. The full variable domain, completed using reference TRBV7-2 and TRBJ1-3, is GAGVSQSPSNKVTEKGKDVELRCDPISGHTALYWYRQSLGQGLEFLIYFQGNSAPDKSGLPSDRFSAERTGGSVSTLTIQRTQQEDSAVYLCASSLRSPDSGNTIYFGEGSWLTVV.

The rearrangement uses TRBV7-2 and TRBJ1-2, with a weak D call TRBD1 (6 bases). In germline, CDR1 is SGHTA, CDR2 FQGNSA. With 3 bases removed from V and 2 bases from J, the gap between germline ends came to 10 bases. The CDR3 has 14 amino acids. CDR3 bases: TGTGCCAGCAGCTTCAGGACAGAGAACTATGGCTACACCTTC. Its protein is CASSFRTENYGYTF.

The V gene is TRBV5-1, the J gene TRBJ1-2; 7 nucleotides line up with TRBD1. V lost 5 bases and J lost 4; bases outside the gene matches: 8. This CDR3 has 14 residues. Germline CDR1 is SGHRS and CDR2 is YFSETQ. This chain's CDR3 is CASSHTGERYGYTF. As DNA, the CDR3 is TGCGCCAGCAGTCATACAGGGGAACGCTATGGCTACACCTTC.

The chain couples TRBV9 to TRBJ1-6; D uncertain. The germline V gene has CDR1 SGDLS and CDR2 YYNGEE. The CDR3 contains 14 residues. The germline V and J ends were trimmed by 0 bases and 6 bases, with 7 bases remaining between them. CDR3 nucleotides: TGTGCCAGCAGCGTAGGCAGTTCTAATTCACCCCTCCACTTT. Protein product: CASSVGSSNSPLHF.

This clone showed up just once. The chain recombines TRBV19 with TRBJ1-1; TRBD1 agrees at 9 bases. Germline V CDR1 and CDR2: LNHDA, SQIVND (reference sequence). The CDR3 totals 16 residues. V lost 5 bases, J lost 3 bases, and 10 bases stayed unmatched. DNA for the CDR3: TGTGCCAGTAGTGAGCGGGGACAGGGACTGGACACTGAAGCTTTCTTT. This codes for CASSERGQGLDTEAFF.

This chain links TRBV6-1 with TRBJ2-1; 7 bases match TRBD1. Germline V gene sequence: CDR1 MNHNS, CDR2 SASEGT. The CDR3 length is 16 residues. V was clipped by 0 bases and J by 5 bases; unmatched bases: 7. This CDR3 is CASSEAHRGPHNEQFF. Here the CDR3 DNA reads TGTGCCAGCAGTGAAGCGCACAGGGGCCCCCACAATGAGCAGTTCTTC.